This TCR beta chain was sequenced during a study of blood T cell repertoires in COVID-19. At the level of the study: The samples span acute and convalescent COVID-19 from the United States, Italy and Spain. T cells, B-cell-depleted T cells, or PBMCs provided the cDNA or gDNA that served as material.

The CDR3 spans 15 residues. Looked up from germline, CDR1 is SGHNT and CDR2 is YYREEE (reference sequence). On this clone: Sequence at one end of the junction differs from germline and may be a read error.

Authors' methods: Researchers report that nucleated cell counts were estimated from reference gene primer amplification. Using immunoSEQ multiplex PCR, the repertoire was profiled, and TCRdb retains in-frame clones only, with some absent. The V and J calls and clone size are taken from that table; D and trimming were inferred from the DNA. The data hold 150,000 to 200,000 clones, with approximately 80% observed a single time. The V gene is TRBV5-4, the J gene TRBJ2-7, with 7 bases matching TRBD2. The specimen sequenced was peripheral blood. The sequence came from a human donor in a cohort sampled during active COVID-19. The CDR3, as DNA: TGTGCCAGCACCTTGATCGGCGGGAGTGGCAACGAGCAGTACTTC. Amino acid sequence: CASTLIGGSGNEQYF.